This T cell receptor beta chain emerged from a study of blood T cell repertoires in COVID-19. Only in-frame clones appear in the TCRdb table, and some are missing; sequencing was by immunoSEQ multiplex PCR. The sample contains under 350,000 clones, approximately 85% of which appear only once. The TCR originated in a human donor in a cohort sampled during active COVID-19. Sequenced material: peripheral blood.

CDR3 coding DNA: TGTGCCAGCAGCTCAGGGCTGGGACAGGAGACCCCCTACGAGCAGTACTTC. Amino acids: CASSSGLGQETPYEQYF. This chain uses TRBV7-9 with TRBJ2-7; TRBD1 agrees at 8 bases. Germline V gene lookup returns CDR1 SEHNR and CDR2 FQNEAQ (reference sequence). The CDR3 is made up of 17 amino acids. With 4 bases clipped from V and 2 bases from J, the junction kept 13 bases outside the gene matches.